This TCR beta chain was sequenced for a study of shared clonotypes between healthy human individuals. Study in general: The people who gave samples were a couple of women and three men aged 18 to 49.

To note about this clone: The antigen remains undetermined.

The CDR3 spans 13 residues. Trimming took 4 bases from V and 7 from J; bases not matched to a gene: 6. Germline CDR1 reads SGHNT; CDR2 reads YYREEE (reference sequence). The study, taken as a whole, reports: Shared clonotypes across all four donors exceeded non-shared ones in generation probability.

Execution of the assay was at deep level. The table came from immunoSEQ multiplex PCR; TCRdb's copy has only in-frame clones and leaves some out. Altogether some 2,000,000 clones are present, about 94% being singletons, with the ten largest covering about 1.1%. CD8 cells regarded as naive lacked CD45RO, were positively chosen for CCR7, and omitted terminally differentiated effector memory CD45RA+ cells. Only Caucasian adults living in Nashville, Tennessee made up the donor group. The V gene is TRBV5-4, the J gene TRBJ2-5, with 8 bases identical to TRBD1. The sequence derives from a man aged 18 to 30 in good health. Material: naive CD8+ T cells sorted from blood. This CDR3 is CASSAGTGGTQYF. Here the CDR3 DNA reads TGTGCCAGCAGCGCTGGGACAGGCGGGACCCAGTACTTC.